The entry below gives a single T cell receptor beta chain sequence along with its context. PBMCs that had been cryopreserved were the source of 2 to 2.5 micrograms of genomic DNA for TCR beta libraries. This sample is drawn from a study of cytotoxic CD8 clonotypes in ibrutinib-treated CLL. Trimming took 1 base from V and 8 from J, leaving 9 bases between them. The germline gives CDR1 MDHEN, CDR2 SYDVKM. The CDR3 consists of 14 residues. Sequencing used immunoSEQ multiplex PCR; TCRdb keeps in-frame clones, though not all of them. The sample holds over 150,000 clones, about 80% seen once. The clonotype originates from a human donor with chronic lymphocytic leukemia. Sequenced here: PBMCs, sampled after 12 months of ibrutinib treatment. The V and J genes are TRBV28 and TRBJ1-6; D ambiguous. As DNA, the CDR3 is TGTGCCAGCAGTTTATCAGTTGCCGATTCACCCCTCCACTTT. Amino acid sequence: CASSLSVADSPLHF.